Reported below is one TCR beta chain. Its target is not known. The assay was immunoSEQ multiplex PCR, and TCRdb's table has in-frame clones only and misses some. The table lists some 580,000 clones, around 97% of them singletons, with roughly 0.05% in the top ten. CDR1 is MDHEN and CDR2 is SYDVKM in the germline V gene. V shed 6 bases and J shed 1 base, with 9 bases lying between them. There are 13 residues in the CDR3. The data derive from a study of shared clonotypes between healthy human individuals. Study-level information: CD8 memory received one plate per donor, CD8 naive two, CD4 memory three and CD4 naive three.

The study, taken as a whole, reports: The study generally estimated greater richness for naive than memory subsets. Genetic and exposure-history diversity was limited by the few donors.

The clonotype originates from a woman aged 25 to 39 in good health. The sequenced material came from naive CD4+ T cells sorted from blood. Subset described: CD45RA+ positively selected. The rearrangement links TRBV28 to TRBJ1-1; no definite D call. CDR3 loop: CASSRPQNTEAFF. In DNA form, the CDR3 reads TGTGCCAGCAGCCGCCCCCAGAACACTGAAGCTTTCTTT.